Sequencing of this T cell receptor beta chain was carried out in a study of human T cells and chemical hapten exposure. As for the study in general: Sensitization used 2% DPC on about 2 cm by about 2 cm upper inner arm skin. Study-level points and caveats: TCRs at high frequency, those above 1 in 1000, did not change with DPC sensitization.

The CDR3 length is 15 residues. Germline lookup yields CDR1 LGHNA and CDR2 YSLEER. The germline V and J ends were trimmed by 0 bases and 4 bases, with 12 bases remaining between them. In the case of this clonotype: The antigen is unknown.

Time point of the sample: pre-sensitization, week 0. As to treatment: therapeutic diphenylcyclopropenone sensitization with weekly scalp DPC. During construction of the library, unique molecular identifiers were attached to individual cDNA molecules for quantitative, reproducible TCR counting. In TCRdb, the RACE reads were re-called with MiXCR into one record per CDR3 protein. The table shows 40,000 or so distinct CDR3 sequences, with roughly a tenth occurring only once. The chain joins TRBV4-3 to TRBJ2-5; D call uncertain. Specimen: whole blood, collected in connection with sensitization to the hapten diphenylcyclopropenone (DPC). This clonotype originated in a man aged 25 to 40 with alopecia areata. Some clones in this sample may be carry-over from other donors' samples. CDR3 amino acids: CASSQEGTEIETQYF. CDR3 DNA sequence: TGCGCCAGCAGCCAAGAAGGTACAGAGATAGAGACCCAGTACTTC.